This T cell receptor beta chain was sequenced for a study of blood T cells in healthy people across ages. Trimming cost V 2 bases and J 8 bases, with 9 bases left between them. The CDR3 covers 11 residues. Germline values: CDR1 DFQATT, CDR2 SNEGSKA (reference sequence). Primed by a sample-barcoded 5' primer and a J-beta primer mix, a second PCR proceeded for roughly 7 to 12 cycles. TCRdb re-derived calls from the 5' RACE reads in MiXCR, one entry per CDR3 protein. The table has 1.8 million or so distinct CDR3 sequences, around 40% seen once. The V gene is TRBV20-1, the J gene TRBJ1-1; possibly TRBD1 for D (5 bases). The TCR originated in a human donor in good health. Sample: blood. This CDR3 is CSARRGSEAFF. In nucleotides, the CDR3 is TGCAGTGCTAGACGGGGCTCGGAAGCTTTCTTT.